Described below is a single TCR beta chain sequence and its context. The target antigen is unknown. These data originate in a study of cytomegalovirus exposure and HLA in healthy donors. Whole-study findings and limits: Earlier findings revealed that most TCR beta V segments proved productive either about 87% or about 30% of the time. Apparent HLA restriction characterized most CMV-associated TCR beta chains in a later analysis. 150 or so TCR beta chains were listed as cytomegalovirus-associated.

PCR was performed using 60 Vbeta and 13 Jbeta primers. Sequencing used immunoSEQ multiplex PCR; TCRdb keeps in-frame clones, though not all of them. The data contain approximately 110,000 clones, 80% to 85% of them singletons. In germline, CDR1 is WNHNN, CDR2 SYGVQD (reference sequence). V trimming: 1 base; J trimming: 2 bases; junction bases outside the gene matches: 2. The CDR3 covers 15 residues. Healthy bone marrow donors supplied every sample. This clonotype originated in a woman younger than 45 in good health and CMV-seronegative. This chain connects TRBV10-1 to TRBJ2-5, with 9 nucleotides matching TRBD2. Sequences were obtained from PBMCs. The CDR3 sequence: CASSEWSGGQETQYF. CDR3 bases: TGCGCCAGCAGTGAGTGGAGCGGGGGGCAAGAGACCCAGTACTTC.